One T cell receptor (beta chain) is described in this entry. This clonotype was counted many times. Base-call qualities are not available, and no considerably larger clone is one nucleotide away. V is trimmed back by 0 bases and J by 5 bases, and the junction contains 1 base that no gene match accounts for. Taken from cysteine to phenylalanine, the CDR3 has 14 residues. Only the CDR3 region is kept as DNA, spanning 42 bases read in frame from base 1. The germline V gene sets CDR1 to MNHEY and CDR2 to SVGAGI. These data originate in a study of T cells after yellow fever vaccination (dated by TCRdb to about 2019). About the investigation overall: Using CD3, CD45RA, CCR7 and CD95 staining, memory subsets (EM, EMRA, CM and Tscm) were sorted on a BD FACS Aria III. To follow T-cell clones before and after primary and booster YFV17D yellow fever vaccination, bulk TCR alpha and beta repertoires were sequenced over time. Libraries from fractions with low cell numbers were prepared with the SMART-Seq v4 Ultra Low Input RNA kit. Blood was collected at multiple timepoints before and after primary and secondary immunization, and bulk PBMC replicates and cell subsets were isolated. The cohort comprised two healthy male donors, one aged 18 to 30 and one aged 30 to 40 years. Memory subsets were sorted on days 0, 15 and 45 and at 18 months following primary vaccination, and on days 0, 15 and 45 following the 30-year booster. Results and caveats for the whole study, not just this receptor: Computational filtering was needed because FACS-sorted repertoires could contain abundant contaminating clonotypes from the bulk population. The secondary T-cell response was found to be weaker but faster than the primary response, with a peak reached on day 5 rather than on day 15. Most clones expanded after primary vaccination (96% of CD4 and roughly 90% of CD8) were re-detected after the booster, suggesting that broad memory maintenance occurred. A small fraction of clonotypes appeared in both the CD4 and CD8 compartments, likely as a result of convergent recombination. On day 0, almost all vaccine-responding clonotypes were below detection in the sorted memory subsets. The study included only a couple of donors, which limits how far the findings can be generalized.

The treatment or condition tag for this specimen amounts to: live attenuated yellow fever vaccine strain. A standard Ficoll-Paque protocol was used to isolate PBMCs from peripheral blood. For sorted memory subsets, RNA extraction was done with the RNeasy Micro Kit. The instrument was an Illumina NovaSeq 6000. Synthesis of TCR cDNA relied on 5'RACE template switching, a step that introduced a universal primer site along with unique molecular identifiers. Priming of cDNA synthesis was performed from both the TCR alpha and TCR beta constant segments. Library amplification used two PCR steps, and the second PCR step added sample barcodes and sequencing adapters. Sequencing of libraries was done on Illumina HiSeq 2500 (2x100 bp) or NovaSeq (2x150 bp). The authors' pipeline ran thus. MIGEC handled demultiplexing of reads and collapsing into UMI consensus sequences, while MiXCR performed V(D)J alignment. Using edgeR on replicate PBMC samples, clonotypes were called vaccine-responding if FDR was below 0.01 and the log2 fold change was above 5 up to day 15. Bulk clonotypes were assigned CD4 or CD8 identity according to which sequenced CD4 or CD8 repertoire held them at higher abundance. To estimate how each clone was distributed across memory phenotypes, clonotype frequencies in memory subsets were weighted by the numbers of FACS-sorted cells. TCRdb handled the public reads itself, with Q25 trimming in fastp and clone calling in MiXCR, and kept productive beta chains. Rows matching on CDR3 protein sequence are summarized as one entry with the most common DNA and genes. These V and J calls are TCRdb output, not the study's own analysis. Within this sample are about 58,000 distinct CDR3 sequences, with around 6.2% of them counted one time only. Roughly 31% of the sample belongs to the ten largest clones.

Recombination linked TRBV6-5 to TRBJ1-2; 9 central nucleotides agree with TRBD1. Sequencing was performed on PBMCs, either bulk or a sorted T-cell subset (CD4+, CD8+, memory, or dextramer-sorted; not recorded which), taken on the day of the yellow fever booster vaccination. The receptor was derived from a young man who received the YFV17D yellow fever vaccine. CDR3 reads: CASSYSGQGYGYTF. Read as DNA, the sequence is TGTGCCAGCAGTTACTCGGGACAGGGATATGGCTACACCTTC.